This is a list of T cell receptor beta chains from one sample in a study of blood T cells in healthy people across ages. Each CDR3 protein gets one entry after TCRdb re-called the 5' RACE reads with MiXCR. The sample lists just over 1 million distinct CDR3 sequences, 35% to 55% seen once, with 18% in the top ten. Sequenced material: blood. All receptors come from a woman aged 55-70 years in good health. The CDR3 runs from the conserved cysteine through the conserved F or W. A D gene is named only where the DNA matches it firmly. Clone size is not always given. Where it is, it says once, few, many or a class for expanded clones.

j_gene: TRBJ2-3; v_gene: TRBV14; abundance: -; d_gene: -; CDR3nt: TGTGCCAGCAGCCCCCTAGGGACCGCGGCAGATACGCAGTATTTT; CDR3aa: CASSPLGTAADTQYF
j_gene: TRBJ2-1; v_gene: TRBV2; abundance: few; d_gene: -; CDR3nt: TGTGCCAGCAGTGAGAGCAGCACTAGGTACAATGAGCAGTTCTTC; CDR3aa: CASSESSTRYNEQFF
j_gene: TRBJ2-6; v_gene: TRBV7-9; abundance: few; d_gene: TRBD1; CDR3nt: TGTGCCAGCAGCCCCGGACAGGGTCGGGGTGGGGCCAACGTCCTGACTTTC; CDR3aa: CASSPGQGRGGANVLTF
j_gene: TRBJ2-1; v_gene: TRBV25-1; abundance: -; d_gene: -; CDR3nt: TGTGCCAGCAGTGAGAGATTTAGTGAGCAGTTCTTC; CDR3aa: CASSERFSEQFF
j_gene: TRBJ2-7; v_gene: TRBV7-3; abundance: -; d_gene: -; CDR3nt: TGTGCCAGCAGCTTACTCGGTGGTGGCAGTGGCGGGGCCTACGAGCAGTACTTC; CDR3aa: CASSLLGGGSGGAYEQYF
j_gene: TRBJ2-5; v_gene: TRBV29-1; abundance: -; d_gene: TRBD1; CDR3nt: TGCAGCGTTATTCCCCGGGACAGGGGTTACAATGAGCAGTACTTC; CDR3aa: CSVIPRDRGYNEQYF
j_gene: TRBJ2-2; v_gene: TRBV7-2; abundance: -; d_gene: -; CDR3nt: TGTGCCAGCAGCTTACTTCGGCAGGGGATCGGGGAGCTGTTTTTT; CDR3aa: CASSLLRQGIGELFF
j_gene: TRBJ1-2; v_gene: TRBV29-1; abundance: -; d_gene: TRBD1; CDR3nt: TGCAGCGTTGGACAGGGGGCGCGCGGCTACACCTTC; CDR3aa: CSVGQGARGYTF
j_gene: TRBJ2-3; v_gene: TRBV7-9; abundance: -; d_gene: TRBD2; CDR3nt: TGTGCCAGCAGCGACGGGGACTACTACACAGATACGCAGTATTTT; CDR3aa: CASSDGDYYTDTQYF
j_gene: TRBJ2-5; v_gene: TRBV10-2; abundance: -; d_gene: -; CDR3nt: TGCGCCACTCGGGCTGAATCGGAGACCCAGTACTTC; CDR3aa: CATRAESETQYF
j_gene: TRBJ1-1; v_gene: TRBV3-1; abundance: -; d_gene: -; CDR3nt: TGTGCCAGCAGTTCAAACGGGGGGTTGGGAGGCACTGAAGCTTTCTTT; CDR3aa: CASSSNGGLGGTEAFF
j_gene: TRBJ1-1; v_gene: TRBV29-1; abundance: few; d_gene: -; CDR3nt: TGCAGCGTTGATTTAGGGATGGGAGGCGCTGAAGCTTTCTTT; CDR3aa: CSVDLGMGGAEAFF
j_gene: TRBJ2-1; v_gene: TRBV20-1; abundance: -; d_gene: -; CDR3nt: TGCAGTGCTCCGAAGCAGGGTAGGGGTGAGCAGTTCTTC; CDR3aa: CSAPKQGRGEQFF
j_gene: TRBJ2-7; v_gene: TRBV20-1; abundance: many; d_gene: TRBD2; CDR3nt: TGCAGTGCTAGAGGTCTAGCGGGAAGGGCCTACGAGCAGTACTTC; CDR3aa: CSARGLAGRAYEQYF
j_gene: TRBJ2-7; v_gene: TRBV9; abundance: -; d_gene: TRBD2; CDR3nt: TGTGCCAGCAGCTTCCGGGGGGCTAGCGGGGTCTACGAGCAGTACTTC; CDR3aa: CASSFRGASGVYEQYF
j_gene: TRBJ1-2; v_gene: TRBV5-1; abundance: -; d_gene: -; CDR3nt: TGCGCCAGCAGCTTGGGGGTCGGGTATGGCTACACCTTC; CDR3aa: CASSLGVGYGYTF
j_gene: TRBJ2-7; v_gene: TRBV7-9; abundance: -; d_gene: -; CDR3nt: TGTGCCAGCAGCTTAGCGGCAGGGACCCCCTACGAGCAGTACTTC; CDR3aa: CASSLAAGTPYEQYF
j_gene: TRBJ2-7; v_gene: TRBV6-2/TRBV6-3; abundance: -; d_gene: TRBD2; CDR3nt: TGTGCCAGCAGTTACCCCCTCGGTCTAGCGGTGGTCCACGAGCAGTACTTC; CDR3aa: CASSYPLGLAVVHEQYF
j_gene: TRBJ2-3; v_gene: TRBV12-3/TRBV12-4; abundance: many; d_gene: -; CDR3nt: TGTGCCAGCAGTGCAGAAGTAGTGGGAGCAGATACGCAGTATTTT; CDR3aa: CASSAEVVGADTQYF
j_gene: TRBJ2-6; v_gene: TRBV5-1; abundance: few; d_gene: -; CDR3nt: TGCGCCAGCACCCTTGGACCCAGCTCTGGGGCCAACGTCCTGACTTTC; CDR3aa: CASTLGPSSGANVLTF
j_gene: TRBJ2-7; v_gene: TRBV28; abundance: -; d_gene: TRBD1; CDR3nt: TGTGCCAGCAGTTCCTCCGGGACAGGGGTCTACGAGCAGTACTTC; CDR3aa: CASSSSGTGVYEQYF
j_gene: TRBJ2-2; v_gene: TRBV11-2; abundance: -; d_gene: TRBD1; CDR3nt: TGTGCCAGCAGCTCCACAGGGGCCACCGGGGAGCTGTTTTTT; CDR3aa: CASSSTGATGELFF
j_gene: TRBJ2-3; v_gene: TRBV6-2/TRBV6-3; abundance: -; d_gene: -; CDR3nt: TGTGCCAGCAGTTACCCGAGGGGTAGAGCGGGCTCCACCACAGATACGCAGTATTTT; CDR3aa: CASSYPRGRAGSTTDTQYF
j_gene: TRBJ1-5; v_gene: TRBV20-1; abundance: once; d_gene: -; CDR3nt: TGCGGGACCGGGCAGGGGCAACAGCCCCAGCATTTT; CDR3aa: CGTGQGQQPQHF
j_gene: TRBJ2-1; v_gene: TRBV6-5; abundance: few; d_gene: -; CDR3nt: TGTGCCAGCAGACGTAGGCTCGTCCAAACTGGTGAGCAGTTCTTC; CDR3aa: CASRRRLVQTGEQFF
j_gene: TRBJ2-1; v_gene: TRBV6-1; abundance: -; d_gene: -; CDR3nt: TGTGCCAGCAGCCTAGGGGCATCCGCGATCCAAGCCCAGTTCTTC; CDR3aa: CASSLGASAIQAQFF
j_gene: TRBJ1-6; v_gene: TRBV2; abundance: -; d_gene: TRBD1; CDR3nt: TGTGCCAGTGGACAGGGGCAAGATTCACCCCTCCACTTT; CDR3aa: CASGQGQDSPLHF
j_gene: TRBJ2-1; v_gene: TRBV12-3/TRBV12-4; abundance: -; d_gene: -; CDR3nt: TGTGCCAGCAGCCTGCGCAGGTTCTATGAGCAGTTCTTC; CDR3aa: CASSLRRFYEQFF
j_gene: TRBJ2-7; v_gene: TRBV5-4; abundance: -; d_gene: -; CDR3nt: TGTGCCAGCAGCTTAAAGACGACCCACGAGCAGTACTTC; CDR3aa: CASSLKTTHEQYF
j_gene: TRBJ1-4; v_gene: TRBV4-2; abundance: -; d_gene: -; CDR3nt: TGTGCCAGCAGCCCGGGGGGGGCAGCGACGGGTGAAAAACTGTTTTTT; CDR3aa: CASSPGGAATGEKLFF
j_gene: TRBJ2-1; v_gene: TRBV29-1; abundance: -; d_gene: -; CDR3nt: TGCAGCGTTGAAGTAACAGGCCTCAGGTCGGATGAGCAGTTCTTC; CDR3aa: CSVEVTGLRSDEQFF
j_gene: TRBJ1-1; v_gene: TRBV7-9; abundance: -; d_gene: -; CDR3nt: TGTGCCAGCAGCTCGGTCGTTGGCTTCACTGAAGCTTTCTTT; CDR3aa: CASSSVVGFTEAFF
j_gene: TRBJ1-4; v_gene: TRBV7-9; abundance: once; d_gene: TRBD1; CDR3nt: TGTGCCAGCAGCTTAGGGGACAGGGGGCTCAGTGAAAAACTGTTTTTT; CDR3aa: CASSLGDRGLSEKLFF
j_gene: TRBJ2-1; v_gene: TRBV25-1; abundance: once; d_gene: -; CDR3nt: TGTGCCAGCAGTGACCCCCAGAGGCAGTTCTTC; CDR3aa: CASSDPQRQFF
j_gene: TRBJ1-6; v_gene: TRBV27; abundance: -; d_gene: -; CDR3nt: TGTGCCAGCAGTTACCGATGGAATTCACCCCTCCACTTT; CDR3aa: CASSYRWNSPLHF
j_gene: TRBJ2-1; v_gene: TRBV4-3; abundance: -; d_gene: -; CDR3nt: TGCGCCAGCAGCCAAGGGCTGTATGGGGACGAGCAGTTCTTC; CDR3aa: CASSQGLYGDEQFF
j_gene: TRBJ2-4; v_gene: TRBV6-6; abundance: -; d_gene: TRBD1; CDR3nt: TGTGCCAGTTCCCCTCTTGGGACAGGGGAGATGGACATTCAGTACTTC; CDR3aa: CASSPLGTGEMDIQYF
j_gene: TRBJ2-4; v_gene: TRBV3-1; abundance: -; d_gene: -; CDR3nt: TGTGCCAGCAGCCAATGGGCTGGCGCCACGGGAGAGCAGTACTTC; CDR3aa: CASSQWAGATGEQYF
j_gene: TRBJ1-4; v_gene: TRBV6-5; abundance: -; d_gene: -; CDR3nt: TGTGCCAGCAGCCCAGAAAGGGAGGAAAAACTGTTTTTT; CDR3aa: CASSPEREEKLFF
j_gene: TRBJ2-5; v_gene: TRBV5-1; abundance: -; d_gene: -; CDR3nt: TGCGCCAGCAGCTCCACTAGTAGGGAGACCCAGTACTTC; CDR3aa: CASSSTSRETQYF
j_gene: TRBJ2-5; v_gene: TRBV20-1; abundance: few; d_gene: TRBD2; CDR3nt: TGCAGTGCTGGGACTAGCGGTCGGGAGACCCAGTACTTC; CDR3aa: CSAGTSGRETQYF
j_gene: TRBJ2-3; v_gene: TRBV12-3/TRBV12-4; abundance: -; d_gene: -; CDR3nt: TGTGCCAGCAGTTTAGGTCCAGCTACGGTGGGGTCGCAGTATTTT; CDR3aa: CASSLGPATVGSQYF
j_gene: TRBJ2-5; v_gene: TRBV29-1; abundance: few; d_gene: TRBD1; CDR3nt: TGCAGCATTATCCAGGGGGCCCCGGCACCCCGGCAAGAGACCCAGTACTTC; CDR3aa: CSIIQGAPAPRQETQYF